Shown below are 27 T cell receptor beta chains from a single sample sequenced in a study of T cells in localized non-small cell lung cancer. The method was immunoSEQ multiplex PCR; TCRdb's version includes in-frame clones alone and lacks a portion of them. The sample gives about 72,000 clones, 80% to 90% of which show up once; 13% is in the top ten. This specimen consisted of peripheral blood, obtained before any cancer treatment. Receptors were obtained from a female donor older than 55 with stage I lung adenocarcinoma.

This clone has just a few counts. The chain links TRBV7-2 to TRBJ2-1; D unresolved. Germline V gene sequence: CDR1 SGHTA, CDR2 FQGNSA. Trimming took off 1 base at V and 5 bases at J, with 15 bases between the two ends. The CDR3 spans 16 residues. In nucleotides, the CDR3 is TGTGCCAGCAGCTTAGTAGTTGGGCGGACCCACAATGAGCAGTTCTTC. As protein: CASSLVVGRTHNEQFF.

The chain combines TRBV28 with TRBJ1-3; 7 bases agree with TRBD1. Germline V CDR1 and CDR2: MDHEN, SYDVKM. The V and J ends lost 5 bases and 2 bases, in that order; junction bases with no gene match: 9. The CDR3 sequence is 16 residues long. The CDR3 loop is CASSPPDRVPGNTIYF. The CDR3 region has the DNA TGTGCCAGCAGTCCTCCAGACAGGGTCCCTGGAAACACCATATATTTT.

J is TRBJ2-3 and V is TRBV7-9, with 11 bases aligning to TRBD1. Germline CDR1 is SEHNR and CDR2 is FQNEAQ (reference sequence). The V and J ends lost 0 bases and 1 base, in that order; junction bases with no gene match: 6. The CDR3 is 18 amino acids. Written as DNA, the CDR3 is TGTGCCAGCAGCTTAGCGGGGCGGACAGGGGGCGGCACAGATACGCAGTATTTT. Encoded protein: CASSLAGRTGGGTDTQYF.

This rearrangement joins TRBV18 to TRBJ1-1, with no clear D. From germline, CDR1 is KGHSH and CDR2 LQKENI. V was cut by 2 bases and J by 6 bases, with 10 bases left in between. This CDR3 comprises 13 residues. CDR3 residues: CASSPSQVAEAFF. The CDR3 DNA is TGTGCCAGCTCACCATCGCAGGTAGCTGAAGCTTTCTTT. Supplemented by reference TRBV18 and TRBJ1-1, the full variable domain reads NAGVMQNPRHLVRRRGQEARLRCSPMKGHSHVYWYRQLPEEGLKFMVYLQKENIIDESGMPKERFSAEFPKEGPSILRIQQVVRGDSAAYFCASSPSQVAEAFFGQGTRLTVV.

The chain couples TRBV5-4 to TRBJ2-1; D gene unclear. Germline-derived CDR1 and CDR2 are SGHNT and YYREEE (reference sequence). Trimming shortened V by 3 bases and J by 4 bases, and 8 bases separated the two germline ends. The CDR3 spans 13 residues. The chain's CDR3 is CASSSQRYNEQFF. CDR3 sequence (DNA): TGTGCCAGCAGCTCCCAGCGTTACAATGAGCAGTTCTTC.

This chain uses TRBV5-1 with TRBJ2-3; tentative D call: TRBD2 (7 bases). Germline assignment: CDR1 SGHRS and CDR2 YFSETQ. The V gene lost 0 bases and the J gene lost 2 bases, with 13 bases spanning the gap. The CDR3 is 16 residues long. CDR3 in DNA: TGCGCCAGCAGCTTGGTAGGGGGAGGGTTCACAGATACGCAGTATTTT. Its translation is CASSLVGGGFTDTQYF.

The CDR3 bases are TGTGCCAGTAGTGTCCAGGGGTTTCAGCCCCAGCATTTT. Translation: CASSVQGFQPQHF. V and J are TRBV19 and TRBJ1-5, with a weak D call TRBD1 (6 bases). The length of the CDR3 is 13 residues. Deletions cut 5 bases from V and 6 bases from J, with 11 bases between. Per the germline V gene, CDR1 is LNHDA and CDR2 is SQIVND (reference sequence).

In the case of this clone: This specimen includes other DNA sequences encoding the same CDR3. J is TRBJ1-1 and V is TRBV7-9; D may be TRBD1 (5 bases). Per germline, CDR1 SEHNR and CDR2 FQNEAQ (reference sequence). V was trimmed by 0 bases and J by 3 bases, leaving 5 bases between them. The CDR3 loop spans 13 amino acids. The CDR3 region is CASSLAGHTEAFF. CDR3 nucleotides: TGTGCCAGCAGCTTAGCGGGACACACTGAAGCTTTCTTT.

The chain has TRBV14 and TRBJ2-2; 10 positions agree with TRBD1. With V trimmed by 3 bases and J by 0 bases, 4 bases remained unmatched. The germline CDR1 and CDR2 sequences are SGHDN and FVKESK. The CDR3 is 17 amino acids. The CDR3 bases are TGTGCCAGCAGCCAGGACAGGGGGTTTTCGAACACCGGGGAGCTGTTTTTT. It is translated as CASSQDRGFSNTGELFF.

On this clone itself: The germline gene is not matched at one end of the junction; a read error may be the cause. The chain carries TRBV25-1 and TRBJ1-6; TRBD1 is a possible D gene (6 bases). Germline V CDR1 and CDR2: MGHDK, SYGVNS. The CDR3 sequence is 17 residues long. CDR3 bases: TGTGCCGGCAGGGGTGGGACGGCTGATTCCTATAATTCACCCCTCCACTTT. Translated, it gives CAGRGGTADSYNSPLHF.

J is TRBJ1-2 and V is TRBV18; D ambiguous. The CDR3 has 12 amino acids. CDR1 is KGHSH, CDR2 LQKENI, per germline. V was shortened by 3 bases and J by 5 bases, with 7 bases between the two germline ends. CDR3 DNA: TGTGCCAGCTCACCTAGCCCGTATGGCTACACCTTC. It encodes CASSPSPYGYTF.

The V call is TRBV7-8, the J call TRBJ2-7; unclear D gene. V lost 0 bases and J 2 bases, leaving 5 bases between the germline ends. The CDR3 is 13 amino acids. Germline loops: CDR1 SGHVS, CDR2 FQNEAQ. CDR3 in amino acids: CASSLAEPYEQYF. CDR3 coding DNA: TGTGCCAGCAGCTTAGCGGAACCCTACGAGCAGTACTTC. The full variable domain, its missing parts supplied by reference TRBV7-8 and TRBJ2-7, is GAGVSQSPRYKVAKRGQDVALRCDPISGHVSLFWYQQALGQGPEFLTYFQNEAQLDKSGLPSDRFFAERPEGSVSTLKIQRTQQEDSAVYLCASSLAEPYEQYFGPGTRLTVT.

V gene TRBV2 combines with J gene TRBJ1-3, with a tentative D call TRBD1 (5 bases). The CDR3 sequence is 15 residues long. CDR1 SNHLY and CDR2 FYNNEI come from the germline V gene. With 4 bases removed from V and 6 bases from J, the gap between germline ends came to 16 bases. The CDR3 loop reads CASSGRQGRPNTIYF. Written as DNA, the CDR3 is TGTGCCAGCAGTGGTAGGCAGGGAAGGCCAAACACCATATATTTT.

This chain uses TRBV5-1 with TRBJ2-5, with D hard to call. This CDR3 is built from 12 residues. The V end was cut by 4 bases, the J end by 2 bases, with 6 bases between. The germline gives CDR1 SGHRS, CDR2 YFSETQ. In DNA form, the CDR3 reads TGCGCCAGCAGCCCCTCTCAAGAGACCCAGTACTTC. Protein: CASSPSQETQYF. The full variable domain, its missing parts supplied by reference TRBV5-1 and TRBJ2-5, is KAGVTQTPRYLIKTRGQQVTLSCSPISGHRSVSWYQQTPGQGLQFLFEYFSETQRNKGNFPGRFSGRQFSNSRSEMNVSTLELGDSALYLCASSPSQETQYFGPGTRLLVL.

V gene TRBV5-1 combines with J gene TRBJ2-1; 9 bases are shared with TRBD2. CDR3 length equals 15 residues. J was trimmed by 5 bases and V by 0 bases; bases with no gene match: 3. Germline V gene sequence: CDR1 SGHRS, CDR2 YFSETQ. The CDR3 loop reads CASSLAAGGHNEQFF. The CDR3 DNA reads as TGCGCCAGCAGCTTGGCAGCGGGGGGCCACAATGAGCAGTTCTTC.

The V gene is TRBV2, the J gene TRBJ1-1, with 7 bases lining up with TRBD1. The germline gives CDR1 SNHLY, CDR2 FYNNEI. V dropped 3 bases and J dropped 3; count of bases not matched to a gene: 7. This CDR3 is built from 15 residues. Here the CDR3 reads CASSEYRGGYTEAFF. As DNA, the CDR3 is TGTGCCAGCAGTGAGTACAGGGGCGGATACACTGAAGCTTTCTTT.

The rearrangement links TRBV7-2 to TRBJ1-2, with D possibly being TRBD1 (5 bases). Germline CDR1 SGHTA, CDR2 FQGNSA. V lost 0 bases and J lost 2, with 7 bases in between. The CDR3 loop spans 14 amino acids. DNA of the CDR3: TGTGCCAGCAGCTTAGCCGGGGGGAACTATGGCTACACCTTC. This encodes CASSLAGGNYGYTF.

The chain carries TRBV10-3 and TRBJ2-2; no definite D call. This CDR3 has 13 residues. Germline V gives CDR1 ENHRY, CDR2 SYGVKD. V lost 3 bases to trimming and J lost 1 base, with 3 bases between them. CDR3 loop: CAISEKNTGELFF. The CDR3 DNA follows: TGTGCCATCAGTGAAAAGAACACCGGGGAGCTGTTTTTT.

Comment on this clone: The same CDR3 also results from other DNA sequences found in this sample. The rearrangement joins TRBV19 to TRBJ2-7; tentatively, D is TRBD1 (6 bases). CDR1 is LNHDA, CDR2 SQIVND, per germline (reference sequence). The CDR3 runs to 14 residues. Trimming left V 6 bases short and J 1 base short, with 13 bases between. CDR3 loop: CASSPGTNSYEQYF. The CDR3, as DNA: TGTGCCAGTAGCCCCGGGACAAATTCCTACGAGCAGTACTTC.

The chain links TRBV11-3 to TRBJ2-1, with 12 bases fitting TRBD2. The junction had 14 bases not matched to a gene; V was cut back by 5 bases and J by 0 bases. There are 20 residues in the CDR3. Per the germline V gene, CDR1 is SGHNT and CDR2 is YENEEA. The CDR3 loop is CASSHRGGTSGSNSYNEQFF. The CDR3 bases are TGTGCCAGCAGCCATAGGGGGGGGACTAGCGGGTCCAACTCCTACAATGAGCAGTTCTTC.

This clone was observed a few times. The rearrangement joins TRBV2 to TRBJ2-2; the match to TRBD1 covers 8 bases. J gave up 4 bases and V 5 bases, and 3 bases lay outside the gene matches. The germline V gene has CDR1 SNHLY and CDR2 FYNNEI. The CDR3 consists of 14 residues. The CDR3 sequence: CASSRQGPTGELFF. CDR3 bases: TGTGCCAGCAGTAGACAGGGGCCCACCGGGGAGCTGTTTTTT. Complete variable domain (other parts from reference TRBV2 and TRBJ2-2): EPEVTQTPSHQVTQMGQEVILRCVPISNHLYFYWYRQILGQKVEFLVSFYNNEISEKSEIFDDQFSVERPDGSNFTLKIRSTKLEDSAMYFCASSRQGPTGELFFGEGSRLTVL.

The chain carries TRBV15 and TRBJ2-5, with D uncertain. The J call is in doubt because the DNA end fits TRBJ2-7 better. This CDR3 spans 13 amino acids. Germline V gene lookup returns CDR1 LNHNV and CDR2 YYDKDF (reference sequence). This CDR3 is CAARTSSSYEQYF. The DNA for the CDR3 is TGTGCCGCCCGGACGTCCAGCTCCTACGAGCAGTACTTC.

The J gene is TRBJ1-3, the V gene TRBV9, with 10 bases that match TRBD1. The CDR3 loop spans 16 amino acids. After removal of 0 bases from V and 4 bases from J, the junction contained 4 bases not matched to a gene. Looked up from germline, CDR1 is SGDLS and CDR2 is YYNGEE. CDR3 coding DNA: TGTGCCAGCAGCGTAGCGGGACAGGGGAACGGAAACACCATATATTTT. It yields the protein CASSVAGQGNGNTIYF.

The genes are TRBV5-1 and TRBJ1-4; D unresolved. Germline CDR1 is SGHRS and CDR2 is YFSETQ. The CDR3 is 14 residues long. V was clipped by 7 bases and J by 6 bases, with 16 bases between them. CDR3 protein: CASAEWGVDEKLFF. Written as DNA, the CDR3 is TGCGCCAGCGCCGAGTGGGGAGTAGATGAAAAACTGTTTTTT.

V gene TRBV19 combines with J gene TRBJ2-7; D is unresolved. CDR3 length: 14 amino acids. V gave up 4 bases and J gave up 3 bases, with 13 bases separating them. Germline V gene sequence: CDR1 LNHDA, CDR2 SQIVND (reference sequence). In nucleotides, the CDR3 is TGTGCCAGTAGTAAGGGTCTGATCAGCTACGAGCAGTACTTC. As protein: CASSKGLISYEQYF.

The CDR3 reads CASSLGGVPETQYF. DNA of the CDR3: TGTGCCAGCAGCTTGGGGGGGGTTCCGGAGACCCAGTACTTC. This chain joins TRBV5-4 and TRBJ2-5, with a possible D match to TRBD2 (6 bases). Between the trimmed V and J ends, which lost 0 bases and 5 bases, there was a span of 11 bases. This CDR3 contains 14 residues. Per germline, CDR1 SGHNT and CDR2 YYREEE (reference sequence).

The chain has TRBV30 and TRBJ1-5; D not certain. This CDR3 comprises 15 residues. V was pared by 0 bases and J by 4 bases, with 13 bases between. Per germline, CDR1 GTSNPN and CDR2 SVGIG (reference sequence). The CDR3 loop is CAWSVGQAQNQPQHF. CDR3 nucleotide sequence: TGTGCCTGGAGTGTCGGGCAGGCTCAAAATCAGCCCCAGCATTTT.